The clone carrying this TCR beta chain was seen only once. Its target is not known. The data were taken from a study of CD8+ T cells in alopecia areata. Regarding the study as a whole: TCRs were shared less clearly across patients than in mice, possibly for HLA-related reasons. Sequencing of scalp samples also includes resident alphabeta T cells from normal skin. Affected scalp, especially in alopecia totalis/universalis, had a higher clonality than normal scalp did.

Extraction of RNA preceded its reverse transcription into cDNA, which served as the sequencing template. TCRdb's copy holds only in-frame clones and misses some; the assay was immunoSEQ multiplex PCR. This table has about 99,000 clones, 55% appearing once. CDR1 and CDR2 (germline): SQVTM, ANQGSEA. The CDR3 is 13 amino acids. J gave up 5 bases and V 7 bases, and 2 bases lay outside the gene matches. The V call is TRBV29-1, the J call TRBJ2-2; the match to TRBD2 covers 12 bases. This sequence originates from a human donor in good health. Material for sequencing was CD4+ T cells sorted from blood. CDR3 sequence (DNA): TGCAGCGGTGGACTAGCGGGGACCGGGGAGCTGTTTTTT. This codes for CSGGLAGTGELFF.